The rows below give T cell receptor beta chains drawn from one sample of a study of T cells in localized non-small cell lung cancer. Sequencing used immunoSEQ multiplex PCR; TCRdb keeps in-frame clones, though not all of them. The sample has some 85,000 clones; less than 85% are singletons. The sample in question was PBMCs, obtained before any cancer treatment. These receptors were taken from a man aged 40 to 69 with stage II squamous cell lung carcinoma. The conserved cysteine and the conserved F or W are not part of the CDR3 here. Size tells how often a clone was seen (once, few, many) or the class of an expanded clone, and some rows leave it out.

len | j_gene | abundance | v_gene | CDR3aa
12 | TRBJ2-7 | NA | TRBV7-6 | ASSLVFKGSEQY
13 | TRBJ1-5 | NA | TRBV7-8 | ASSPGEASNQPQH
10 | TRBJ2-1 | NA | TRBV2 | ASSTQGNEQF
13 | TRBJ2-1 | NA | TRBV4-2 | ASSQGGNRYNEQF
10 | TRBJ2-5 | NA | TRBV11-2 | ASSSDGETQY
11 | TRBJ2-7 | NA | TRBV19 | ASSTGLADEQY
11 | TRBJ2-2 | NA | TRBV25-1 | ASSLSGTGELF
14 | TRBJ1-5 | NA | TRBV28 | ASSLNPPGGYQPQH
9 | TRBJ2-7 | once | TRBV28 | ASSLGTEQY
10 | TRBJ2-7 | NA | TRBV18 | ASSGTGDEQY
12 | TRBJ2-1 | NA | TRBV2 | ASSERGRANEQF
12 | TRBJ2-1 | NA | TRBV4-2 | ASSHLAGEYEQF
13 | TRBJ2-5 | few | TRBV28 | ASSLLGTTQETQY
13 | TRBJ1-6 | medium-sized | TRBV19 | ASSLQTGLGSPLH
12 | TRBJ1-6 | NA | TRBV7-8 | ASSGGTVNSPLH
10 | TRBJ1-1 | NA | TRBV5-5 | ASSLANTEAF
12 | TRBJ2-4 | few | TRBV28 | ASRGGLTKNIQY
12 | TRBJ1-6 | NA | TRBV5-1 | ASSRDSGGIPLH
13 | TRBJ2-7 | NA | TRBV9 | ASSVGGQGLYEQY
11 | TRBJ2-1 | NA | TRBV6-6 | ASSTPASNEQF
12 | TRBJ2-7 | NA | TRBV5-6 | ASSYSGTTYEQY
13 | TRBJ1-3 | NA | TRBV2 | ASSEGGFAGNTIY
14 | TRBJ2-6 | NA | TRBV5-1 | ASSLDRNSGANVLT
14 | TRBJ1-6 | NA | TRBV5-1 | ASSLDPGAPNSPLH
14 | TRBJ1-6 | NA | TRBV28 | ASSEIQGMGNSPLH
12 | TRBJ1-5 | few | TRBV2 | ATQARAGHQPQH